The sample holds a few counts of the clone carrying this TCR beta chain. Its specificity is not known. This specimen belongs to a study of beta chain features in type 1 diabetes. The CDR3 consists of 16 residues. Germline V CDR1 and CDR2: SEHNR, FQNEAQ (reference sequence). After removal of 5 bases from V and 1 base from J, the junction contained 6 bases not matched to a gene. Isolated RNA was reverse transcribed in full, so expressed TCRB transcripts were sequenced. This table comes from immunoSEQ multiplex PCR, and its TCRdb copy is limited to in-frame clones, with some not included. The sample has roughly 450,000 clones, over 10% seen once. Study-wide results and caveats: Patients showed naive, central memory and Treg TCRB repertoires that appeared more similar than those of healthy donors.

The TCR originated in a woman younger than 35 in good health. The chain has TRBV7-9 and TRBJ2-3; 10 bases line up with TRBD2. Material for sequencing was naive CD4+ T cells from blood. The CDR3 is CASSPIAGGRTDTQYF. The CDR3, as DNA: TGTGCCAGCAGCCCGATAGCGGGGGGACGCACAGATACGCAGTATTTT.